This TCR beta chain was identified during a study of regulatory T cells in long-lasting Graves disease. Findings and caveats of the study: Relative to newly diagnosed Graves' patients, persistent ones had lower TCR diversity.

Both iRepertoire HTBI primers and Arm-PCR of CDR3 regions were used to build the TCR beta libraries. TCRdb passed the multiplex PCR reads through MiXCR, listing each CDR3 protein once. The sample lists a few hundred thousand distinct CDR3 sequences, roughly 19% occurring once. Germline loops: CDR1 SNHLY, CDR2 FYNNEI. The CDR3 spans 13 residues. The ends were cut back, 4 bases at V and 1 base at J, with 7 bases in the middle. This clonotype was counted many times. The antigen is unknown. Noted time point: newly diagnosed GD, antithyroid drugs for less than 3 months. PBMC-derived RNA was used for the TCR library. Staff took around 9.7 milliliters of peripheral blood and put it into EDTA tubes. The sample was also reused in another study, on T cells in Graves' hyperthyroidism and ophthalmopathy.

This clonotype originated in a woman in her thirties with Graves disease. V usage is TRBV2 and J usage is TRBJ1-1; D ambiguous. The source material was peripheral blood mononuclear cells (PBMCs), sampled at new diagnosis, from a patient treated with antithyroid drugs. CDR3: CASSVQKNTEAFF. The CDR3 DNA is TGTGCCAGCAGTGTTCAGAAGAACACTGAAGCTTTCTTT.